This T cell receptor (beta chain) was found in a study of naive and memory T cell subsets. Study outcomes and limitations: Especially in CD8 cells, naive repertoires contained a few larger clonotypes, possibly CD45RA-re-expressing memory cells.

The sample holds a few counts of this clonotype. What it recognizes is unknown. This CDR3 is 13 amino acids long. The V gene lost 5 bases and the J gene lost 1 base, with 8 bases spanning the gap. Germline V gene data show CDR1 as MDHEN and CDR2 as SYDVKM. The beta constant-region primer was an equimolar mix of two oligonucleotides covering TRBC1 and TRBC2. Ligated cDNA was amplified by four rounds of PCR with nested alpha and beta constant-region primers and SP2. From the UMI-ligation and nested PCR reads, TCRdb called clonotypes with MiXCR, one entry per CDR3 protein. The data hold approximately 140,000 distinct CDR3 sequences, with roughly a fifth observed a single time.

Material: naive CD8+ T cells from blood. This chain links TRBV28 with TRBJ2-5; D call uncertain. This receptor was taken from a human donor in good health. The CDR3 loop reads CASSLLIQETQYF. DNA of the CDR3: TGTGCCAGCAGTCTGCTGATCCAAGAGACCCAGTACTTC.